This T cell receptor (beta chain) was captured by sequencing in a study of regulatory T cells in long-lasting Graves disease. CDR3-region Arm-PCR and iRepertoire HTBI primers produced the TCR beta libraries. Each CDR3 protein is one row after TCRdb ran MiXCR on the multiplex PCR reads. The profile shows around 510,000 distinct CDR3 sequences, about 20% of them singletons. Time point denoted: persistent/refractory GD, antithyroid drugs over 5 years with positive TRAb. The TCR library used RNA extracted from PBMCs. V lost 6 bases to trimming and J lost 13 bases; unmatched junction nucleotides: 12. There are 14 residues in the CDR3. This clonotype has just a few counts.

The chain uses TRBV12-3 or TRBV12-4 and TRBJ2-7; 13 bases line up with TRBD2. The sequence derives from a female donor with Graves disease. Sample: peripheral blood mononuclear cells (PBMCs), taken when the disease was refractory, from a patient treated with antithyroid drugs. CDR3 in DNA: TGTGCCAGCAGCTCCGGGACTAGCGGGAAACTAATATACTTC. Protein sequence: CASSSGTSGKLIYF.